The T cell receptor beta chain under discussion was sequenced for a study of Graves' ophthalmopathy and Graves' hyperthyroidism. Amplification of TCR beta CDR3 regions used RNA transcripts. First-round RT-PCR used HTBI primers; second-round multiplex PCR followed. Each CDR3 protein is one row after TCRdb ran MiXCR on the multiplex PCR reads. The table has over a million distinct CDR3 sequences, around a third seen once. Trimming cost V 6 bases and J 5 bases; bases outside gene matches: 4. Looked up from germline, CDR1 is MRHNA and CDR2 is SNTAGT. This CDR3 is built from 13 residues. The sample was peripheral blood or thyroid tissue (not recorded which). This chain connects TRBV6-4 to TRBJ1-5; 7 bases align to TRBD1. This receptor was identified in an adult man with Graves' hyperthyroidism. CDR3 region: CASSRDRHQPQHF. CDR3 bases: TGTGCCAGCAGCCGGGACAGACATCAGCCCCAGCATTTT.